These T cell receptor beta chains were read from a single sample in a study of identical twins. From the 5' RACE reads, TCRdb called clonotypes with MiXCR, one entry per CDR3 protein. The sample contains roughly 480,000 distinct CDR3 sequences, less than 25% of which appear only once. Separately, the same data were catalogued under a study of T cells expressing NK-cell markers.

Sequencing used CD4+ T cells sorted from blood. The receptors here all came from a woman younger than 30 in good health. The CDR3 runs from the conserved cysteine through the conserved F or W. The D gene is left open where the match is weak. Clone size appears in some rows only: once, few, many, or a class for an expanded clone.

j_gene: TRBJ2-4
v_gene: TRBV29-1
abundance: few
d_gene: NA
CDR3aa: CSAETETLAKNIQYF
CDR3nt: TGCAGCGCGGAGACGGAGACACTAGCCAAAAACATTCAGTACTTC

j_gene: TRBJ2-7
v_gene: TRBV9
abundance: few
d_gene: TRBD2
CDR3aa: CASSARTSPHEQYF
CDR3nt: TGTGCCAGCAGCGCCCGGACTAGCCCCCACGAGCAGTACTTC

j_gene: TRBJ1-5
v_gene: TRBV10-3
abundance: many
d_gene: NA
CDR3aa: CAIRGHLSNQPQHF
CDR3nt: TGTGCCATCCGCGGACACCTTAGCAATCAGCCCCAGCATTTT

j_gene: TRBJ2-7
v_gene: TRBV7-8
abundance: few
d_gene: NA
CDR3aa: CASSLMVGQNYEQYF
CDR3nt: TGTGCCAGCAGCTTAATGGTTGGACAGAACTACGAGCAGTACTTC

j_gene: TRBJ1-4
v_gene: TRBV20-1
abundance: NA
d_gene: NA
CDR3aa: CSATPPGRNEKLFF
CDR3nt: TGCAGTGCTACCCCCCCAGGCCGAAATGAAAAACTGTTTTTT

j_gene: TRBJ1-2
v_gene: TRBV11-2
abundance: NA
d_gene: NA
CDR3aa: CASSLRWGITYGYTF
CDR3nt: TGTGCCAGCAGCCTGAGGTGGGGGATCACCTATGGCTACACCTTC

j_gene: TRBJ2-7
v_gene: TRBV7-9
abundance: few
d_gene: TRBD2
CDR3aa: CASSRGGDEQYF
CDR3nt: TGTGCCAGCAGCCGCGGGGGGGACGAGCAGTACTTC

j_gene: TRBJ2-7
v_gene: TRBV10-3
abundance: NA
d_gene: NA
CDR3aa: CAISAESYEQYF
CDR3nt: TGTGCCATCAGTGCGGAGTCCTACGAGCAGTACTTC

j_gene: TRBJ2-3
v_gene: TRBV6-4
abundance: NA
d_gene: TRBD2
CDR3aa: CARRGEGRTDTQYF
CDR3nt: TGTGCCCGTCGGGGGGAGGGAAGAACAGATACGCAGTATTTT

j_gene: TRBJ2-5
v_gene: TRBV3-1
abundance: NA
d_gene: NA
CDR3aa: CASSQDLGLFQETQYF
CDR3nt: TGTGCCAGCAGCCAAGATTTGGGACTCTTCCAAGAGACCCAGTACTTC

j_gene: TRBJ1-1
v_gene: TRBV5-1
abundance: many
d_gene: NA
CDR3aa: CASSLAPGRGTEAFF
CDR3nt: TGCGCCAGCAGCTTGGCCCCAGGGAGAGGCACTGAAGCTTTCTTT